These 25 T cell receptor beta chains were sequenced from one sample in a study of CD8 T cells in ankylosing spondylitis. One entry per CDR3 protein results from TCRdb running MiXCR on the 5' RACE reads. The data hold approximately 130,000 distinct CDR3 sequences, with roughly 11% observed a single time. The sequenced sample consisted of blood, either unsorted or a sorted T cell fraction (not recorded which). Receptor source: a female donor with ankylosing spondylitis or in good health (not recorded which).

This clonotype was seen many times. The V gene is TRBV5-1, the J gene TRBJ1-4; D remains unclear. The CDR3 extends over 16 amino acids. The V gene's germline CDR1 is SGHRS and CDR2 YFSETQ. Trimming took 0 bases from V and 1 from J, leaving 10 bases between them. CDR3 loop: CASSLGPSGTNEKLFF. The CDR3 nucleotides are TGCGCCAGCAGCTTGGGCCCGTCGGGAACTAATGAAAAACTGTTTTTT. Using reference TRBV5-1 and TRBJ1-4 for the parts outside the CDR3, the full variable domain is KAGVTQTPRYLIKTRGQQVTLSCSPISGHRSVSWYQQTPGQGLQFLFEYFSETQRNKGNFPGRFSGRQFSNSRSEMNVSTLELGDSALYLCASSLGPSGTNEKLFFGSGTQLSVL.

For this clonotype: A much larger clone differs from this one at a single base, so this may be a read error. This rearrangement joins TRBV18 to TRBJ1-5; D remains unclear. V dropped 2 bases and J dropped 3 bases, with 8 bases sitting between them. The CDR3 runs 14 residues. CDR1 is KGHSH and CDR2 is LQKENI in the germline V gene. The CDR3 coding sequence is TGTGCCAGCTCACCAAGACGGATCAATCAGCCCCAGCATTTT. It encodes CASSPRRINQPQHF. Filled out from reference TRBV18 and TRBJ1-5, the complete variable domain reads NAGVMQNPRHLVRRRGQEARLRCSPMKGHSHVYWYRQLPEEGLKFMVYLQKENIIDESGMPKERFSAEFPKEGPSILRIQQVVRGDSAAYFCASSPRRINQPQHFGDGTRLSIL.

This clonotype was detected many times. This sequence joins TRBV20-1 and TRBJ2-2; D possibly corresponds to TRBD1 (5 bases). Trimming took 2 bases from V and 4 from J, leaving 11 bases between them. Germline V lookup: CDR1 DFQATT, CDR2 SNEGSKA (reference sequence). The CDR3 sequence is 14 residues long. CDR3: CSARPGHSTGELFF. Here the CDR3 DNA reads TGCAGTGCTAGACCAGGGCATAGCACCGGGGAGCTGTTTTTT.

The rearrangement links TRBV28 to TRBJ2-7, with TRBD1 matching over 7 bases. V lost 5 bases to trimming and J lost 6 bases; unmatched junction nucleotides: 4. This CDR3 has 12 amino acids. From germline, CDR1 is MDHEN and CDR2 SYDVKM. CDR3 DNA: TGTGCCAGCAGTCATCGGACAGGCGAGCAGTACTTC. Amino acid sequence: CASSHRTGEQYF.

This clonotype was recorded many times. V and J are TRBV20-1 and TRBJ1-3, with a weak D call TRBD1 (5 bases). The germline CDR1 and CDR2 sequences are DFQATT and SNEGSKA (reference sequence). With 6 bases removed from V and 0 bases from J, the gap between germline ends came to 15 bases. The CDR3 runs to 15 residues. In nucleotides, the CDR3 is TGCAGTGCGGGACGACAGACCTCCTCTGGAAACACCATATATTTT. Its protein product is CSAGRQTSSGNTIYF.

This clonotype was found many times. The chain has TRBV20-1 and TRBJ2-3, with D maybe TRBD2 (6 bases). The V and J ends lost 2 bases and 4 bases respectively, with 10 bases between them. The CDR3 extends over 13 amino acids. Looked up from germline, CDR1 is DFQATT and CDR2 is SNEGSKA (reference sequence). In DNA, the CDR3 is TGCAGTGCTAGATGGCGGGGATCAGATACGCAGTATTTT. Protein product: CSARWRGSDTQYF.

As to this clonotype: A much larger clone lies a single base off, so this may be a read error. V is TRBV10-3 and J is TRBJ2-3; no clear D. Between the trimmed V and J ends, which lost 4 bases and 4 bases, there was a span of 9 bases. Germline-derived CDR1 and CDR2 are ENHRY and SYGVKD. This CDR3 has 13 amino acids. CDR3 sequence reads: CAISGPRADTQYF. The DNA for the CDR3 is TGTGCCATCAGTGGGCCCCGCGCAGATACGCAGTATTTT.

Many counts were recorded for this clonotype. In DNA form, the CDR3 reads TGTGCCAGCAGCTTAGGGTCCGGCTACACCTTC. Protein sequence: CASSLGSGYTF. This rearrangement joins TRBV7-9 to TRBJ1-2; D uncertain. The CDR3 length is 11 residues. The germline V and J ends were trimmed by 1 base and 8 bases, with 5 bases remaining between them. CDR1 and CDR2 (germline): SEHNR, FQNEAQ (reference sequence).

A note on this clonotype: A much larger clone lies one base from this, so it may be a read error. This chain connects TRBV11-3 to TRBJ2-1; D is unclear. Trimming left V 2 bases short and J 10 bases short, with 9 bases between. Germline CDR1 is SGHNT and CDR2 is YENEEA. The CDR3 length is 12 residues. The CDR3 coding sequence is TGTGCCAGCAGCTTAAACAGCCAAGAGCAGTTCTTC. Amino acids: CASSLNSQEQFF.

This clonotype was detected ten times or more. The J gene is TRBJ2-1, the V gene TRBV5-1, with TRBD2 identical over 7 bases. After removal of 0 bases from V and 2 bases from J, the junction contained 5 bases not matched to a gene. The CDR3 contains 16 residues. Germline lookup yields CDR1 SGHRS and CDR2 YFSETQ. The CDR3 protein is CASSLDRDYPYNEQFF. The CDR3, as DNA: TGCGCCAGCAGCTTGGACCGGGACTACCCCTACAATGAGCAGTTCTTC.

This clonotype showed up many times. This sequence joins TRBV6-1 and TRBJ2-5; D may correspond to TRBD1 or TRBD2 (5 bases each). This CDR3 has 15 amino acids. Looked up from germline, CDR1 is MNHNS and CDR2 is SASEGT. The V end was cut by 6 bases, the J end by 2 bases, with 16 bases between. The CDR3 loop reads CASRPRDGIQETQYF. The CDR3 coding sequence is TGTGCCAGCAGACCTCGGGACGGCATTCAAGAGACCCAGTACTTC.

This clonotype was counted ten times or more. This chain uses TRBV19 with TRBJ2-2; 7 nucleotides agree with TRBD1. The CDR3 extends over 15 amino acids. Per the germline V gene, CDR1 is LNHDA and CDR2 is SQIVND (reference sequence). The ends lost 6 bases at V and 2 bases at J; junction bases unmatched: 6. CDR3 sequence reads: CASRPTGINTGELFF. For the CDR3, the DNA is TGTGCCAGTAGGCCGACAGGGATTAACACCGGGGAGCTGTTTTTT.

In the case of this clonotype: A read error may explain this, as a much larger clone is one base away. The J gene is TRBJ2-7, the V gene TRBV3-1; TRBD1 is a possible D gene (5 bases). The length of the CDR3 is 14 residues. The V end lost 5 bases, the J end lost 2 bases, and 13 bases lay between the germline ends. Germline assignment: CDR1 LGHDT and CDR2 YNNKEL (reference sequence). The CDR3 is CASSSRQNTYEQYF. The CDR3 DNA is TGTGCCAGCAGCTCCCGACAGAATACCTACGAGCAGTACTTC.

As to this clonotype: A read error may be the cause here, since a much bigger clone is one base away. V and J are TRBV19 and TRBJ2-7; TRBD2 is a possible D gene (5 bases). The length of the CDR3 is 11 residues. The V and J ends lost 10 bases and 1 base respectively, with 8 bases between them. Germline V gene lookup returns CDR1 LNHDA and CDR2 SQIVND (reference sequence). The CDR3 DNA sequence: TGTGCCACCTGGGAGTCCTACGAGCAGTACTTC. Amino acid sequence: CATWESYEQYF.

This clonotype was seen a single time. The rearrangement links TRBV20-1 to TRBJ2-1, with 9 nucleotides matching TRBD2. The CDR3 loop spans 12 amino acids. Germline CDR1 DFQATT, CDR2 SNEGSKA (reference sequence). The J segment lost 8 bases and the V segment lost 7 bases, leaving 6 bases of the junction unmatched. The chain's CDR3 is CSGIAGVYEQFF. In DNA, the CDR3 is TGCAGTGGAATAGCGGGAGTTTATGAGCAGTTCTTC.

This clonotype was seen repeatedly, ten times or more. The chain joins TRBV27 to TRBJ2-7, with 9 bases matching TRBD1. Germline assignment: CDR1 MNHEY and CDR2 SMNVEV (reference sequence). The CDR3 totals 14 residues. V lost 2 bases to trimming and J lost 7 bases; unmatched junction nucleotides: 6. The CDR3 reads CASSLRGDRVEQYF. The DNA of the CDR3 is TGTGCCAGCAGTTTAAGAGGGGACAGGGTTGAGCAGTACTTC.

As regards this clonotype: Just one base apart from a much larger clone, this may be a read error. CDR3 residues: CASSQDHGTGYDYTF. The CDR3 DNA follows: TGCGCCAGCAGCCAAGATCATGGTACGGGATATGACTACACCTTC. This chain connects TRBV4-1 to TRBJ1-2, with unresolved D. This CDR3 comprises 15 residues. Looked up from germline, CDR1 is MGHRA and CDR2 is YSYEKL.

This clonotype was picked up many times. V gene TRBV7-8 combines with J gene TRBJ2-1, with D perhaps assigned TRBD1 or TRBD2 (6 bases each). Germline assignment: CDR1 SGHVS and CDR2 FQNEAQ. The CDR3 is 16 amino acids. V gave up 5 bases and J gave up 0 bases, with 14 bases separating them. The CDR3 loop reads CASSPRGGLSYNEQFF. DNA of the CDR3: TGTGCCAGCAGCCCCCGAGGGGGACTCTCCTACAATGAGCAGTTCTTC.

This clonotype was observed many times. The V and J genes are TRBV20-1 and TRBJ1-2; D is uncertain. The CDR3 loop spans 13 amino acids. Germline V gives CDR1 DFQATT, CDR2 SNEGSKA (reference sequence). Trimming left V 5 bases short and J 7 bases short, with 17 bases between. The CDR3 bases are TGCAGTGCTTTGACCGTCGGGGTTTCTGGCTACACCTTC. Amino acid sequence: CSALTVGVSGYTF.

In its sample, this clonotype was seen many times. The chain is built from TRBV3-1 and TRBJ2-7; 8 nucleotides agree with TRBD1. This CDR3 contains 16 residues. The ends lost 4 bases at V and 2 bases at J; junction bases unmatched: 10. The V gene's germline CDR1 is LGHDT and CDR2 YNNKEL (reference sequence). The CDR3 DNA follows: TGTGCCAGCAGCCCATTCCGGGACAGGCGAACCTACGAGCAGTACTTC. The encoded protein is CASSPFRDRRTYEQYF.

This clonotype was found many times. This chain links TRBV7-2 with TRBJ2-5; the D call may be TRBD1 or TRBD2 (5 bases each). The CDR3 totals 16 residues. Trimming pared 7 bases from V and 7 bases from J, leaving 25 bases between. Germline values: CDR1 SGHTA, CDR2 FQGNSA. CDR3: CASNIGASFIDGTQYF. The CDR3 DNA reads TGTGCCAGCAACATTGGGGCTAGCTTTATCGATGGGACCCAGTACTTC. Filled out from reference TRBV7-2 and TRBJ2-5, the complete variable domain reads GAGVSQSPSNKVTEKGKDVELRCDPISGHTALYWYRQSLGQGLEFLIYFQGNSAPDKSGLPSDRFSAERTGGSVSTLTIQRTQQEDSAVYLCASNIGASFIDGTQYFGPGTRLLVL.

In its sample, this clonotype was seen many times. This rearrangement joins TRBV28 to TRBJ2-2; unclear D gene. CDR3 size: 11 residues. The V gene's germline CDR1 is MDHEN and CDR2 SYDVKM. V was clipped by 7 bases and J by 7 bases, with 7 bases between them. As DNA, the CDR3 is TGTGCCAGCAAGTCCGGCGGGGAGCTGTTTTTT. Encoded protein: CASKSGGELFF.

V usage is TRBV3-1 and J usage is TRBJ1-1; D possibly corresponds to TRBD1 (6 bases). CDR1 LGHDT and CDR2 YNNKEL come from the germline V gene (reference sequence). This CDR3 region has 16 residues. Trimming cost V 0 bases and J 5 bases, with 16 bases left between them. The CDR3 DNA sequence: TGTGCCAGCAGCCAAGATCTGGCCAGGGGTAGGACTGAAGCTTTCTTT. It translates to CASSQDLARGRTEAFF.

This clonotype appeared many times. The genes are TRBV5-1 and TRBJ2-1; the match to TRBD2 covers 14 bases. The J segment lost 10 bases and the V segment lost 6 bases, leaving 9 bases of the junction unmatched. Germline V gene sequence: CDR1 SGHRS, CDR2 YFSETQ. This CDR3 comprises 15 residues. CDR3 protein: CASTHPGLAGEEQFF. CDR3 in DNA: TGCGCCAGCACCCACCCGGGACTAGCGGGAGAGGAGCAGTTCTTC.

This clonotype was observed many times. The CDR3 DNA reads as TGTGCCAGCAGTTTACGGAGACTAGCGCCTCTGACCCAGTACTTC. Amino acid sequence: CASSLRRLAPLTQYF. This sequence joins TRBV12-3 or TRBV12-4 and TRBJ2-5; TRBD2 agrees at 8 bases. V dropped 2 bases and J dropped 7; count of bases not matched to a gene: 9. The CDR3 loop spans 15 amino acids.